These 27 T cell receptor beta chains originate from one sample sequenced in a study of regulatory T cells in long-lasting Graves disease. Time point specified: persistent/refractory GD, antithyroid drugs over 5 years with positive TRAb. There was RNA extracted from PBMCs, and the TCR library was made from it. iRepertoire HTBI primers and Arm-PCR of CDR3 regions built TCR beta libraries. One entry per CDR3 protein results from TCRdb running MiXCR on the multiplex PCR reads. Of around 450,000 distinct CDR3 sequences in the sample, about a fifth were seen once. The sample was peripheral blood mononuclear cells (PBMCs), taken when the disease was refractory, from a patient treated with antithyroid drugs. The receptors derive from a female donor with Graves disease.

A few counts support this clonotype. V and J are TRBV19 and TRBJ1-5, with TRBD1 matching over 9 bases. The germline gives CDR1 LNHDA, CDR2 SQIVND (reference sequence). There are 15 residues in the CDR3. J was trimmed by 5 bases and V by 4 bases; bases with no gene match: 6. The CDR3 coding sequence is TGTGCCAGTAGTACCCGGACAGGGGACGATCAGCCCCAGCATTTT. It yields the protein CASSTRTGDDQPQHF.

The chain carries TRBV20-1 and TRBJ1-2; 8 bases align to TRBD1. CDR1 and CDR2 (germline): DFQATT, SNEGSKA (reference sequence). Losses at the gene ends were 5 bases for V and 3 bases for J; bases not matched to a gene: 17. This CDR3 comprises 17 residues. The CDR3 protein is CSAQPGQDFRMYYGYTF. The CDR3 DNA is TGCAGTGCTCAACCGGGACAGGATTTTCGAATGTACTATGGCTACACCTTC.

This clonotype was detected only once. A much more abundant neighbour one base away suggests this may be a read error. The chain carries TRBV7-2 and TRBJ1-1; no reliable D call. The CDR3 is 11 residues long. CDR1 and CDR2 (germline): SGHTA, FQGNSA. V was clipped by 7 bases and J by 10 bases, with 13 bases between them. CDR3 protein: CASNIYEGAFF. CDR3 nucleotides: TGTGCCAGCAACATATATGAGGGAGCTTTCTTT.

This clonotype was seen just once. The chain has TRBV7-9 and TRBJ1-2; no definite D call. The CDR3 is 10 residues long. V gave up 5 bases and J gave up 8 bases, with 6 bases separating them. Germline-derived CDR1 and CDR2 are SEHNR and FQNEAQ (reference sequence). The CDR3 loop is CASSHQGYTF. CDR3 DNA: TGTGCCAGCAGCCATCAAGGCTACACCTTC.

V gene TRBV30 combines with J gene TRBJ2-7; no firm D call. The V gene lost 5 bases and the J gene lost 7 bases, with 12 bases spanning the gap. The CDR3 totals 11 residues. Germline CDR1 and CDR2: GTSNPN and SVGIG (reference sequence). The CDR3 DNA is TGTGCCTGGGGCCGCCTTCGGGAGCAGTACTTC. Protein product: CAWGRLREQYF.

This clonotype turned up a few times. J is TRBJ1-6 and V is TRBV11-3; D perhaps matches TRBD1 (5 bases). V was clipped by 6 bases and J by 7 bases, with 10 bases between them. The CDR3 is 13 amino acids. Germline lookup yields CDR1 SGHNT and CDR2 YENEEA. The CDR3 DNA sequence: TGTGCCAGCAGAGTCGACAGCAATTCACCCCTCCACTTT. Its protein is CASRVDSNSPLHF.

J is TRBJ2-3 and V is TRBV11-3, with TRBD2 identical over 8 bases. Germline V gene data show CDR1 as SGHNT and CDR2 as YENEEA. V was clipped by 5 bases and J by 2 bases; unmatched bases: 9. The CDR3 covers 16 residues. The CDR3, as DNA: TGTGCCAGCAGCCTCGAGGCGGGAGGCTTCACAGATACGCAGTATTTT. Residues: CASSLEAGGFTDTQYF.

This clonotype was seen repeatedly, ten times or more. The rearrangement uses TRBV3-1 and TRBJ1-2; D not resolved. Germline CDR1 LGHDT, CDR2 YNNKEL (reference sequence). The length of the CDR3 is 13 residues. Trimming took off 0 bases at V and 0 bases at J, with 2 bases between the two ends. The CDR3 sequence: CASSQETNYGYTF. Here the CDR3 DNA reads TGTGCCAGCAGCCAAGAGACTAACTATGGCTACACCTTC.

A few counts support this clonotype. This chain uses TRBV27 with TRBJ2-6, with a weak D call TRBD1 (7 bases). This CDR3 region has 16 residues. Trimming took off 4 bases at V and 3 bases at J, with 13 bases between the two ends. The V gene's germline CDR1 is MNHEY and CDR2 SMNVEV (reference sequence). CDR3 DNA: TGTGCCAGCAGTTGGGCAGGGGGGATTGGGGCCAACGTCCTGACTTTC. Translation: CASSWAGGIGANVLTF.

The V and J genes are TRBV28 and TRBJ1-3; no reliable D call. CDR1 and CDR2 from the germline V gene are MDHEN and SYDVKM. Between the trimmed V and J ends, which lost 7 bases and 6 bases, there was a span of 13 bases. The CDR3 loop spans 13 amino acids. The CDR3, as DNA: TGTGCCAGCACCCCGACCCCCCCAAACACCATATATTTT. This translates into CASTPTPPNTIYF.

The V call is TRBV19, the J call TRBJ2-2, with D perhaps given as TRBD1 or TRBD2 (5 bases each). CDR1 LNHDA and CDR2 SQIVND come from the germline V gene (reference sequence). Trimming took off 7 bases at V and 4 bases at J, with 13 bases between the two ends. The CDR3 covers 14 residues. The DNA for the CDR3 is TGTGCCAGTACCCCAGCAGGGACCACCGGGGAGCTGTTTTTT. It is translated as CASTPAGTTGELFF.

V is TRBV20-1 and J is TRBJ1-1, with D tentatively TRBD1 (5 bases). This CDR3 is built from 14 residues. V was shortened by 0 bases and J by 4 bases, with 12 bases between the two germline ends. In germline, CDR1 is DFQATT, CDR2 SNEGSKA (reference sequence). Written as DNA, the CDR3 is TGCAGTGCTAGAGATTGGGGGGAGGGCACTGAAGCTTTCTTT. Its translation is CSARDWGEGTEAFF.

The chain combines TRBV4-3 with TRBJ1-2, with 8 bases aligning to TRBD1. Germline loops: CDR1 LGHNA, CDR2 YSLEER. V trimming: 0 bases; J trimming: 7 bases; junction bases outside the gene matches: 10. This CDR3 spans 16 amino acids. This chain's CDR3 is CASSQDLDRALGGYTF. As DNA, the CDR3 is TGCGCCAGCAGCCAAGATCTGGACAGGGCCCTGGGTGGCTACACCTTC.

This sequence joins TRBV19 and TRBJ2-1; D might be TRBD1 (6 bases). Germline CDR1 reads LNHDA; CDR2 reads SQIVND (reference sequence). This CDR3 is built from 16 residues. Deletions cut 2 bases from V and 6 bases from J, with 17 bases between. Here the CDR3 reads CASSILGATGSNEQFF. The CDR3 bases are TGTGCCAGTAGTATATTGGGAGCCACAGGGTCCAATGAGCAGTTCTTC.

This clonotype has ten or more counts. The V call is TRBV28, the J call TRBJ2-7; D is unclear. V dropped 3 bases and J dropped 4 bases, with 7 bases sitting between them. CDR3 length: 12 amino acids. Germline CDR1 and CDR2: MDHEN and SYDVKM. CDR3 amino acids: CASSFGEYEQYF. The CDR3 DNA reads as TGTGCCAGCAGTTTTGGGGAATACGAGCAGTACTTC.

This clonotype was counted a few times. V usage is TRBV18 and J usage is TRBJ2-7; D gene unclear. The CDR3 has 15 amino acids. Germline V lookup: CDR1 KGHSH, CDR2 LQKENI. Trimming took 0 bases from V and 0 from J, leaving 9 bases between them. This chain's CDR3 is CASSPPFVSSYEQYF. The CDR3 region has the DNA TGTGCCAGCTCACCACCGTTCGTCTCCTCCTACGAGCAGTACTTC.

This sequence joins TRBV5-5 and TRBJ1-4, with 12 bases fitting TRBD1. V shed 4 bases, J shed 5 bases, and the junction held 9 bases outside the gene matches. CDR3 length: 17 amino acids. The germline V gene has CDR1 SGHKS and CDR2 YYEKEE (reference sequence). CDR3 in DNA: TGTGCCAGCAGCCCACGGGGACAGGGGGCTGAGAATGAAAAACTGTTTTTT. Residues: CASSPRGQGAENEKLFF.

The sample holds a few counts of this clonotype. The chain joins TRBV7-6 to TRBJ2-7; 7 bases are shared with TRBD2. The trim removed 9 bases at V and 3 bases at J, leaving 8 bases unmatched. The CDR3 has 13 residues. Per the germline V gene, CDR1 is SGHVS and CDR2 is FNYEAQ. CDR3 sequence: CARAGAGDYEQYF. DNA of the CDR3: TGTGCCAGAGCTGGGGCGGGGGACTACGAGCAGTACTTC.

This clonotype was seen ten or more times. This sequence joins TRBV7-2 and TRBJ1-5; D may be TRBD1 (5 bases). Germline V gene lookup returns CDR1 SGHTA and CDR2 FQGNSA. There are 13 residues in the CDR3. V shed 5 bases and J shed 5 bases, with 10 bases lying between them. The CDR3 loop is CASSRDGDQPQHF. The DNA of the CDR3 is TGTGCCAGCAGCCGGGACGGAGATCAGCCCCAGCATTTT.

A note on this clonotype: A clone one base away is much larger, so this may be a read error. V is TRBV20-1 and J is TRBJ2-7; no clear D gene. There are 13 residues in the CDR3. V dropped 3 bases and J dropped 2 bases, with 11 bases sitting between them. Germline V gives CDR1 DFQATT, CDR2 SNEGSKA (reference sequence). The CDR3 sequence is CSARSLSAYEQYF. The CDR3 DNA reads TGCAGTGCTAGGAGCCTATCTGCCTACGAGCAGTACTTC.

The chain is built from TRBV4-1 and TRBJ2-7; D is unclear. Trimming took 2 bases from V and 2 from J, leaving 13 bases between them. Germline CDR1 is MGHRA and CDR2 is YSYEKL. The CDR3 has 15 amino acids. In nucleotides, the CDR3 is TGCGCCAGCAGCCAAACGGGCACCGCGGCCTACGAGCAGTACTTC. It specifies CASSQTGTAAYEQYF.

The chain has TRBV19 and TRBJ1-6, with D tentatively TRBD1 (5 bases). V gave up 5 bases and J gave up 6 bases, with 17 bases separating them. This CDR3 region has 16 residues. Germline V gene lookup returns CDR1 LNHDA and CDR2 SQIVND (reference sequence). The DNA for the CDR3 is TGTGCCAGTAGTGGGGGACCCCGGGACGGTAATTCACCCCTCCACTTT. The encoded protein is CASSGGPRDGNSPLHF. The variable domain in full, completed from reference TRBV19 and TRBJ1-6, reads DGGITQSPKYLFRKEGQNVTLSCEQNLNHDAMYWYRQDPGQGLRLIYYSQIVNDFQKGDIAEGYSVSREKKESFPLTVTSAQKNPTAFYLCASSGGPRDGNSPLHFGNGTRLTVT.

This clonotype has ten or more counts. This rearrangement joins TRBV20-1 to TRBJ1-1, with D unclear. The CDR3 has 11 residues. The V gene's germline CDR1 is DFQATT and CDR2 SNEGSKA (reference sequence). V lost 7 bases, J lost 6 bases, and 12 bases lay in between. The CDR3 DNA reads as TGCAGTGGGGCGAAGCTCGCTGAAGCTTTCTTT. Translating it yields CSGAKLAEAFF.

Only a few counts were recorded for this clonotype. The chain carries TRBV27 and TRBJ2-7; D gene ambiguous. The CDR3 loop spans 13 amino acids. Deletions cut 0 bases from V and 2 bases from J, with 5 bases between. Looked up from germline, CDR1 is MNHEY and CDR2 is SMNVEV (reference sequence). CDR3 region: CASSLSNTYEQYF. CDR3 coding DNA: TGTGCCAGCAGTTTATCGAACACCTACGAGCAGTACTTC.

The chain carries TRBV7-9 and TRBJ2-7; D gene uncertain. The V end was cut by 6 bases, the J end by 7 bases, with 10 bases between. The CDR3 covers 11 residues. Germline V CDR1 and CDR2: SEHNR, FQNEAQ (reference sequence). CDR3 nucleotide sequence: TGTGCCAGCAGTATCATGGGAGAGCAGTACTTC. Translation: CASSIMGEQYF.

This clonotype occurred many times. The rearrangement uses TRBV12-3 or TRBV12-4 and TRBJ2-5; 12 nucleotides align to TRBD2. Germline trimming cut 5 bases from V and 0 bases from J; bases unmatched to any gene: 4. CDR3 size: 16 residues. The CDR3 bases are TGTGCCAGCAGTCCGCGGACTAGCGGGAACCAAGAGACCCAGTACTTC. Residues: CASSPRTSGNQETQYF.

This clonotype was detected many times. This chain connects TRBV12-3 or TRBV12-4 to TRBJ2-4; 12 bases align to TRBD2. The junction had 14 bases not matched to a gene; V was cut back by 8 bases and J by 9 bases. The CDR3 totals 16 residues. The CDR3 loop reads CASSSGGAIGIGIQYF. The CDR3 nucleotides read TGTGCCAGCTCTAGCGGGGGGGCCATCGGGATCGGCATTCAGTACTTC.